The 30 T cell receptor beta chains in this list originate from one sample, sequenced in a study of OX40 agonist ivuxolimab in advanced cancers. Repertoires were generated with immunoSEQ multiplex PCR, while TCRdb's copy carries only in-frame clones and drops some. The table includes over 85,000 clones, roughly 89% detected once. Specimen: CD4+ or CD8+ T cells sorted from blood, collected in a trial of the OX40 agonist ivuxolimab. The receptors derive from an adult with an advanced solid tumor such as melanoma, head and neck, liver or kidney cancer.

J is TRBJ1-1 and V is TRBV7-3; a possible D gene is TRBD1 (5 bases). Deletions cut 1 base from V and 4 bases from J, with 7 bases between. This CDR3 has 13 amino acids. CDR1 is SGHTA and CDR2 is FQGTGA in the germline V gene. CDR3 protein: CASSLRRGTEAFF. The CDR3 coding sequence is TGTGCCAGCAGCTTAAGGAGGGGCACTGAAGCTTTCTTT. The full variable domain, completed using reference TRBV7-3 and TRBJ1-1, is GAGVSQTPSNKVTEKGKYVELRCDPISGHTALYWYRQSLGQGPEFLIYFQGTGAADDSGLPNDRFFAVRPEGSVSTLKIQRTERGDSAVYLCASSLRRGTEAFFGQGTRLTVV.

The chain combines TRBV14 with TRBJ1-1; a weak D match, TRBD1 (6 bases). V was trimmed by 3 bases and J by 6 bases, leaving 17 bases between them. The CDR3 spans 15 residues. Germline values: CDR1 SGHDN, CDR2 FVKESK. The CDR3 DNA is TGTGCCAGCAGCCACATGAACGGGGGCATACCTGAAGCTTTCTTT. Encoded protein: CASSHMNGGIPEAFF.

The rearrangement joins TRBV28 to TRBJ2-2, with no clear D. The germline gives CDR1 MDHEN, CDR2 SYDVKM. CDR3 length equals 13 residues. Trimming pared 8 bases from V and 3 bases from J, leaving 10 bases between. The CDR3 sequence is CASDSWDTGELFF. The CDR3 DNA sequence: TGTGCCAGCGATTCTTGGGACACCGGGGAGCTGTTTTTT.

This chain links TRBV29-1 with TRBJ2-7; D is uncertain. This CDR3 contains 12 residues. Looked up from germline, CDR1 is SQVTM and CDR2 is ANQGSEA. V was pared by 8 bases and J by 3 bases, with 14 bases between. The CDR3 DNA reads TGCAGCTGCCTTTCCGCAGGCTACGAGCAGTACTTC. This translates into CSCLSAGYEQYF.

This chain links TRBV6-1 with TRBJ2-7; possible D gene TRBD1, 5 bases. The ends were cut back, 7 bases at V and 2 bases at J, with 9 bases in the middle. The CDR3 runs to 12 residues. Germline V gene lookup returns CDR1 MNHNS and CDR2 SASEGT. The CDR3 coding sequence is TGTGCCAGCAAGAGGACAACCTACGAGCAGTACTTC. It encodes CASKRTTYEQYF.

The chain is built from TRBV5-1 and TRBJ1-4, with 9 bases that match TRBD1. The CDR3 spans 14 residues. The V gene's germline CDR1 is SGHRS and CDR2 YFSETQ. Trimming removed 4 bases from V and 8 bases from J; junction bases left unmatched: 6. CDR3 in amino acids: CASSTWGQGEKLFF. The CDR3 region has the DNA TGCGCCAGCAGCACGTGGGGACAGGGAGAAAAACTGTTTTTT. Full variable domain (outside the CDR3, taken from reference TRBV5-1 and TRBJ1-4): KAGVTQTPRYLIKTRGQQVTLSCSPISGHRSVSWYQQTPGQGLQFLFEYFSETQRNKGNFPGRFSGRQFSNSRSEMNVSTLELGDSALYLCASSTWGQGEKLFFGSGTQLSVL.

The chain employs TRBV5-1 and TRBJ2-1, with D perhaps TRBD1 (6 bases). Trimming removed 1 base at V and 1 base at J, with 12 bases between. The germline CDR1 and CDR2 sequences are SGHRS and YFSETQ. The CDR3 extends over 16 amino acids. The CDR3 here is CASSLLGTTSYNEQFF. The CDR3 nucleotides read TGCGCCAGCAGCTTGCTCGGGACAACGTCCTACAATGAGCAGTTCTTC.

This chain uses TRBV5-1 with TRBJ1-1; TRBD1 aligns across 9 bases. Looked up from germline, CDR1 is SGHRS and CDR2 is YFSETQ. The CDR3 runs 14 residues. The J segment lost 2 bases and the V segment lost 3 bases, leaving 2 bases of the junction unmatched. CDR3: CASSWGQGNTEAFF. The CDR3 DNA reads as TGCGCCAGCAGCTGGGGACAGGGCAACACTGAAGCTTTCTTT. Variable domain in full (rest from reference TRBV5-1 and TRBJ1-1): KAGVTQTPRYLIKTRGQQVTLSCSPISGHRSVSWYQQTPGQGLQFLFEYFSETQRNKGNFPGRFSGRQFSNSRSEMNVSTLELGDSALYLCASSWGQGNTEAFFGQGTRLTVV.

V usage is TRBV5-1 and J usage is TRBJ2-7; 12 bases line up with TRBD2. The CDR3 runs 16 residues. The V gene's germline CDR1 is SGHRS and CDR2 YFSETQ. J lost 5 bases, V lost 1 base, and 7 bases had no gene match. CDR3 amino acids: CASSLKTSGGNHEQYF. In nucleotides, the CDR3 is TGCGCCAGCAGCTTGAAGACTAGCGGGGGTAACCACGAGCAGTACTTC.

The chain is built from TRBV4-2 and TRBJ2-3, with D maybe TRBD1 (6 bases). Germline loops: CDR1 LGHNA, CDR2 YNFKEQ. The CDR3 consists of 20 residues. Trimming took off 4 bases at V and 3 bases at J, with 29 bases between the two ends. This chain's CDR3 is CASSPQSRGRGRVVTDTQYF. The DNA for the CDR3 is TGTGCCAGCAGCCCCCAATCGAGGGGAAGGGGGAGAGTTGTTACAGATACGCAGTATTTT.

The V gene is TRBV12-5, the J gene TRBJ2-4; D might be TRBD2 (5 bases). V was shortened by 1 base and J by 1 base, with 14 bases between the two germline ends. The CDR3 covers 17 residues. From germline, CDR1 is LGHNT and CDR2 FRNRAP. Here the CDR3 reads CASGLDLARRAKNIQYF. The DNA of the CDR3 is TGTGCTAGTGGTTTGGACCTTGCGAGGAGGGCCAAAAACATTCAGTACTTC.

The chain employs TRBV6-5 and TRBJ2-5, with D perhaps TRBD2 (5 bases). Per the germline V gene, CDR1 is MNHEY and CDR2 is SVGAGI. Trimming took 5 bases from V and 0 from J, leaving 10 bases between them. There are 14 residues in the CDR3. CDR3 nucleotide sequence: TGTGCCAGCAGTGAATCCGGGAACCAAGAGACCCAGTACTTC. The encoded protein is CASSESGNQETQYF.

This clone was picked up a small number of times. The rearrangement uses TRBV2 and TRBJ1-5, with 10 bases matching TRBD1. With V trimmed by 6 bases and J by 6 bases, 5 bases remained unmatched. The CDR3 runs 14 residues. Germline assignment: CDR1 SNHLY and CDR2 FYNNEI. The CDR3 region has the DNA TGTGCCAGCAGAGACAGGGGGCGCGGTCAGCCCCAGCATTTT. Its translation: CASRDRGRGQPQHF. Full variable domain (remainder filled in from reference TRBV2 and TRBJ1-5): EPEVTQTPSHQVTQMGQEVILRCVPISNHLYFYWYRQILGQKVEFLVSFYNNEISEKSEIFDDQFSVERPDGSNFTLKIRSTKLEDSAMYFCASRDRGRGQPQHFGDGTRLSIL.

This chain joins TRBV6-1 and TRBJ2-7, with D perhaps TRBD1 (5 bases). The CDR3 runs 11 residues. Trimming pared 7 bases from V and 4 bases from J, leaving 8 bases between. Germline CDR1 is MNHNS and CDR2 is SASEGT. As DNA, the CDR3 is TGTGCCAGCAACGACAGATACGAGCAGTACTTC. The encoded protein is CASNDRYEQYF.

The chain recombines TRBV7-2 with TRBJ1-2, with D perhaps TRBD1 (6 bases). The V and J ends lost 0 bases and 1 base respectively, with 12 bases between them. The CDR3 length is 16 residues. Germline CDR1 SGHTA, CDR2 FQGNSA. The CDR3 sequence: CASSLAGAGVNYGYTF. CDR3 coding DNA: TGTGCCAGCAGCTTAGCGGGGGCAGGGGTTAACTATGGCTACACCTTC.

V usage is TRBV5-6 and J usage is TRBJ2-1; D is ambiguous. The germline V and J ends were trimmed by 2 bases and 8 bases, with 5 bases remaining between them. Looked up from germline, CDR1 is SGHDT and CDR2 is YYEEEE. This CDR3 spans 11 amino acids. The CDR3 DNA follows: TGTGCCAGCAGCTTTAACGATGAGCAGTTCTTC. It is translated as CASSFNDEQFF.

This chain uses TRBV6-5 with TRBJ1-5; tentatively, D is TRBD1 (5 bases). Germline CDR1 and CDR2: MNHEY and SVGAGI. The V gene lost 3 bases and the J gene lost 0 bases, with 9 bases spanning the gap. This CDR3 has 15 residues. CDR3 region: CASSYIGDSNQPQHF. The CDR3 DNA sequence: TGTGCCAGCAGTTATATAGGGGATAGCAATCAGCCCCAGCATTTT.

This chain joins TRBV6-1 and TRBJ2-2; TRBD1 matches 8 bases. The CDR3 has 15 residues. Germline CDR1 MNHNS, CDR2 SASEGT. V lost 8 bases, J lost 2 bases, and 7 bases stayed unmatched. CDR3 protein: CASARQGINTGELFF. In nucleotides, the CDR3 is TGTGCCAGCGCAAGACAGGGGATAAACACCGGGGAGCTGTTTTTT.

This chain joins TRBV6-1 and TRBJ1-3, with D possibly being TRBD1 (6 bases). The CDR3 length is 15 residues. V lost 3 bases to trimming and J lost 4 bases, with 13 bases between them. The germline gives CDR1 MNHNS, CDR2 SASEGT. Here the CDR3 DNA reads TGTGCCAGCAGTGAGCGGGGGGCAGGGGGAAACACCATATATTTT. It is translated as CASSERGAGGNTIYF.

This clone was counted between two and nine times. This sequence joins TRBV6-6 and TRBJ1-1; D ambiguous. V was trimmed by 6 bases and J by 5 bases, leaving 10 bases between them. This CDR3 spans 12 amino acids. Germline assignment: CDR1 MNHNY and CDR2 SVGAGI (reference sequence). The CDR3 coding sequence is TGTGCCAGCAGCCTCAGGACTACTGAAGCTTTCTTT. This sequence encodes CASSLRTTEAFF.

As concerns this clone: The CDR3 does not end in the conserved phenylalanine or tryptophan, so this is likely a read error. This sequence joins TRBV5-4 and TRBJ1-6, with D perhaps TRBD1 (5 bases). The V and J ends lost 4 bases and 10 bases respectively, with 15 bases between them. Germline CDR1 and CDR2: SGHNT and YYREEE (reference sequence). The CDR3 has 14 residues. As DNA, the CDR3 is TGTGCCAGCAGCATGCAAGGGGCCCAATCACCCCTCCACCTT. This sequence encodes CASSMQGAQSPLHL.

The rearrangement uses TRBV9 and TRBJ1-6, with a tentative D call TRBD1 (6 bases). Trimming cost V 0 bases and J 8 bases, with 15 bases left between them. The germline CDR1 and CDR2 sequences are SGDLS and YYNGEE. The CDR3 covers 16 residues. This chain's CDR3 is CASSVAGGGSHSPLHF. The CDR3 bases are TGTGCCAGCAGCGTAGCAGGAGGGGGGAGTCATTCACCCCTCCACTTT. Drawing the rest from reference TRBV9 and TRBJ1-6, the complete variable domain is DSGVTQTPKHLITATGQRVTLRCSPRSGDLSVYWYQQSLDQGLQFLIQYYNGEERAKGNILERFSAQQFPDLHSELNLSSLELGDSALYFCASSVAGGGSHSPLHFGNGTRLTVT.

This clone was seen a single time. The chain links TRBV5-4 to TRBJ2-4; 8 nucleotides line up with TRBD2. The CDR3 loop spans 16 amino acids. Germline lookup yields CDR1 SGHNT and CDR2 YYREEE (reference sequence). Trimming removed 4 bases from V and 5 bases from J; junction bases left unmatched: 11. DNA for the CDR3: TGTGCCAGCAGCCCGGGGGGGTCCGGGTTTCAAAACATTCAGTACTTC. It is translated as CASSPGGSGFQNIQYF. The complete variable domain, with remaining parts taken from reference TRBV5-4 and TRBJ2-4, reads ETGVTQSPTHLIKTRGQQVTLRCSSQSGHNTVSWYQQALGQGPQFIFQYYREEENGRGNFPPRFSGLQFPNYSSELNVNALELDDSALYLCASSPGGSGFQNIQYFGAGTRLSVL.

The rearrangement links TRBV4-1 to TRBJ2-1; a weak D match, TRBD2 (6 bases). Deletions cut 3 bases from V and 3 bases from J, with 27 bases between. The CDR3 consists of 20 residues. Germline-derived CDR1 and CDR2 are MGHRA and YSYEKL. CDR3 sequence (DNA): TGCGCCAGCAGCCATGGACTAATAGTGGGGGGTCCGTCTAACTACAATGAGCAGTTCTTC. Protein: CASSHGLIVGGPSNYNEQFF.

The CDR3 nucleotides are TGTGCCAGCAGTCCCCCGGTGGGTGGCTACACCTTC. It codes for CASSPPVGGYTF. The rearrangement joins TRBV6-5 to TRBJ1-2, with unresolved D. CDR1 is MNHEY, CDR2 SVGAGI, per germline. Trimming pared 5 bases from V and 7 bases from J, leaving 11 bases between. CDR3 size: 12 residues.

This clone was counted between two and nine times. V and J are TRBV5-5 and TRBJ1-5, with D possibly TRBD1 on 5 matching bases. V lost 3 bases and J 0 bases, leaving 13 bases between the germline ends. Germline V CDR1 and CDR2: SGHKS, YYEKEE (reference sequence). This CDR3 has 16 amino acids. The CDR3 is CASSYRQIGSNQPQHF. As DNA, the CDR3 is TGTGCCAGCAGCTACCGACAGATAGGTAGCAATCAGCCCCAGCATTTT.

The chain is built from TRBV7-6 and TRBJ2-3; D tentatively reads TRBD1 or TRBD2 (5 bases each). V was shortened by 1 base and J by 3 bases, with 8 bases between the two germline ends. The germline V gene encodes CDR1 SGHVS and CDR2 FNYEAQ. CDR3 length equals 14 residues. The CDR3 spells CASSLEGRTDTQYF. Written as DNA, the CDR3 is TGTGCCAGCAGCTTAGAGGGACGTACAGATACGCAGTATTTT.

The sample holds one count of this clone. The chain recombines TRBV27 with TRBJ2-7, with 9 bases matching TRBD1. Per germline, CDR1 MNHEY and CDR2 SMNVEV (reference sequence). The CDR3 totals 16 residues. The trim removed 5 bases at V and 2 bases at J, leaving 10 bases unmatched. CDR3 nucleotides: TGTGCCAGCAGTCTCCTACCCGGGACAGGGACCTACGAGCAGTACTTC. This gives the protein CASSLLPGTGTYEQYF.

This chain joins TRBV5-4 and TRBJ2-3; the D call may be TRBD1 or TRBD2 (6 bases each). CDR1 is SGHNT and CDR2 is YYREEE in the germline V gene (reference sequence). The CDR3 runs to 15 residues. The ends were cut back, 6 bases at V and 4 bases at J, with 18 bases in the middle. CDR3 DNA: TGTGCCAGCACCCTGGGACTTAGGGGGGCAGATACGCAGTATTTT. Its protein product is CASTLGLRGADTQYF.

CDR3 protein: CSVESPSDDTQYF. The CDR3 DNA is TGCAGCGTTGAATCCCCATCAGATGATACGCAGTATTTT. The chain links TRBV29-1 to TRBJ2-3; D is unresolved. The V end lost 2 bases, the J end lost 6 bases, and 12 bases lay between the germline ends. From germline, CDR1 is SQVTM and CDR2 ANQGSEA. The CDR3 runs to 13 residues.